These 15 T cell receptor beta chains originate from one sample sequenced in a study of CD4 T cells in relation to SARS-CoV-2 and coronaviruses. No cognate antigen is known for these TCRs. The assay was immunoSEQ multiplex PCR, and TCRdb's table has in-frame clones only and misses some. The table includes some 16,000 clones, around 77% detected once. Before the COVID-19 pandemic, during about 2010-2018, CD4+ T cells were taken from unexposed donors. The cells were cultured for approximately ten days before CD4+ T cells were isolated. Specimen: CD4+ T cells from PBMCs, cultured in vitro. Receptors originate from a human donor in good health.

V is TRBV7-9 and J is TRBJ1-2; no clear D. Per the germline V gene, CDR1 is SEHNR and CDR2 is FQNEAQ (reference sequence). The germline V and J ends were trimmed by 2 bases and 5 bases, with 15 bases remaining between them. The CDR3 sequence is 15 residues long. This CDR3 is CASSLHGGGGYGYTF. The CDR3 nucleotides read TGTGCCAGCAGCTTACATGGCGGAGGAGGTTATGGCTACACCTTC.

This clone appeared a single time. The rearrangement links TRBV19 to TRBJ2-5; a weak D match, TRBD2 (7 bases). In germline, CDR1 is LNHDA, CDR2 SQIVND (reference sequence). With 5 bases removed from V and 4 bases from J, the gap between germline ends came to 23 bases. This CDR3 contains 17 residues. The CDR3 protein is CASSGGIGGALGETQYF. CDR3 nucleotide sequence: TGTGCCAGTAGTGGGGGGATTGGGGGGGCACTGGGAGAGACCCAGTACTTC.

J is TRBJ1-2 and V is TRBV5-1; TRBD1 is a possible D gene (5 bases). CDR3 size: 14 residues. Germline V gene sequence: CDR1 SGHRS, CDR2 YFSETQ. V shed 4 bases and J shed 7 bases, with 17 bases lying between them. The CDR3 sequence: CASSPGTEFSGYTF. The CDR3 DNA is TGCGCCAGCAGCCCCGGGACGGAGTTTAGTGGCTACACCTTC.

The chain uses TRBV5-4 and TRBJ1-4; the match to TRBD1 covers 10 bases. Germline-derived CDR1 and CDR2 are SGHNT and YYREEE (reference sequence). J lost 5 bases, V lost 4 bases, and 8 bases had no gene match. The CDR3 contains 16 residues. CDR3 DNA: TGTGCCAGCAGCCCGGGTGGACAGGGGGGAAATGAAAAACTGTTTTTT. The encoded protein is CASSPGGQGGNEKLFF.

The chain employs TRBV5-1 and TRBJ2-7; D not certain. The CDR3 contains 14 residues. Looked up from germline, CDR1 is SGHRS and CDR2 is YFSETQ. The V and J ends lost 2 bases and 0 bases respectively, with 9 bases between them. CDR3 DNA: TGCGCCAGCAGCTTTACGCACGGCTCCTACGAGCAGTACTTC. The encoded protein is CASSFTHGSYEQYF.

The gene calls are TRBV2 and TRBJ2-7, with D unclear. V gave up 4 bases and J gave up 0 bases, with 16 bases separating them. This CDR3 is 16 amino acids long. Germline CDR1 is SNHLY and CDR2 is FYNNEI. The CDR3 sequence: CASSVPAAPSSYEQYF. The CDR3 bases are TGTGCCAGCAGTGTCCCGGCGGCCCCAAGCTCCTACGAGCAGTACTTC.

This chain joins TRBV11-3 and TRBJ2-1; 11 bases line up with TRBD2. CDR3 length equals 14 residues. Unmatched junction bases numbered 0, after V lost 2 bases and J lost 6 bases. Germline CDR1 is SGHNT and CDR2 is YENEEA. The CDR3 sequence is CASSLTSGSNEQFF. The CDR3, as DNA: TGTGCCAGCAGCTTAACTAGCGGGAGCAATGAGCAGTTCTTC. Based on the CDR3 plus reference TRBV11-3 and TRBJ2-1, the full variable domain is EAGVVQSPRYKIIEKKQPVAFWCNPISGHNTLYWYLQNLGQGPELLIRYENEEAVDDSQLPKDRFSAERLKGVDSTLKIQPAELGDSAVYLCASSLTSGSNEQFFGPGTRLTVL.

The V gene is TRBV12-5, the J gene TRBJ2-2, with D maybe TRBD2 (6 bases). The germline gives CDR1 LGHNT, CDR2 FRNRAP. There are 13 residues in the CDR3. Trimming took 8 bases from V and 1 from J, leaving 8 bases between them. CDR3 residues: CASKGLNTGELFF. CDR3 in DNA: TGTGCTAGTAAGGGACTGAACACCGGGGAGCTGTTTTTT.

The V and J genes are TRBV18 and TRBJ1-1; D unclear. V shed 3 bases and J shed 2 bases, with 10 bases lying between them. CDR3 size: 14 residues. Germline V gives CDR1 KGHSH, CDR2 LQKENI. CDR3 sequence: CASSPSQANTEAFF. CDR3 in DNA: TGTGCCAGCTCACCGTCTCAAGCAAACACTGAAGCTTTCTTT.

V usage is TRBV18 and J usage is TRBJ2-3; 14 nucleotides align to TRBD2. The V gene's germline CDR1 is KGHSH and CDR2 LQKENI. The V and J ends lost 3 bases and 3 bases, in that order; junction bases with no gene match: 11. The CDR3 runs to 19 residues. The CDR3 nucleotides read TGTGCCAGCTCACCTCAGCCGGGACTAGCGGGAGAAAGGACAGATACGCAGTATTTT. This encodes CASSPQPGLAGERTDTQYF. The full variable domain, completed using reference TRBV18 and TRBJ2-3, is NAGVMQNPRHLVRRRGQEARLRCSPMKGHSHVYWYRQLPEEGLKFMVYLQKENIIDESGMPKERFSAEFPKEGPSILRIQQVVRGDSAAYFCASSPQPGLAGERTDTQYFGPGTRLTVL.

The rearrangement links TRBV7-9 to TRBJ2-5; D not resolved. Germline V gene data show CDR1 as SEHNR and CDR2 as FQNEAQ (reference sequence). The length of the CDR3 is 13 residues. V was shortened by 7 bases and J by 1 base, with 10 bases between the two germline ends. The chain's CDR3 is CASNPGPQETQYF. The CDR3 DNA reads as TGTGCCAGCAACCCGGGCCCCCAAGAGACCCAGTACTTC.

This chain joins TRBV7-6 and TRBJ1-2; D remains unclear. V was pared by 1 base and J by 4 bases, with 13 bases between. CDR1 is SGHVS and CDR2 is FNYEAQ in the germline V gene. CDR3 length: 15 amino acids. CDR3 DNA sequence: TGTGCCAGCAGCTTAGGGGGTGGGCAGTCCTATGGCTACACCTTC. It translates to CASSLGGGQSYGYTF.

The CDR3 region is CASSTLGTAGNTIYF. In DNA form, the CDR3 reads TGTGCCAGTAGTACCCTTGGGACAGCCGGAAACACCATATATTTT. The V gene is TRBV19, the J gene TRBJ1-3, with 7 bases aligning to TRBD1. Per germline, CDR1 LNHDA and CDR2 SQIVND (reference sequence). The CDR3 covers 15 residues. V shed 4 bases and J 4 bases; nucleotides not matched to a gene: 7.

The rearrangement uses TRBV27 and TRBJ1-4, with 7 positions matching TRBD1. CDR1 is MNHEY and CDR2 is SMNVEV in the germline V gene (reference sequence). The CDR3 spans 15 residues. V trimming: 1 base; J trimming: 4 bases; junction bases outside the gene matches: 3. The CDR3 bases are TGTGCCAGCAGTTTATTAGGACAGGATAATGAAAAACTGTTTTTT. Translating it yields CASSLLGQDNEKLFF.

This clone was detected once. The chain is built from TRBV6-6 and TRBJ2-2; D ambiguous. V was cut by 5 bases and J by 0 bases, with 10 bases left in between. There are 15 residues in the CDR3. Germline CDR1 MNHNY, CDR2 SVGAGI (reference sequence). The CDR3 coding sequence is TGTGCCAGCAGTAACAGCCTCGCGAACACCGGGGAGCTGTTTTTT. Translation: CASSNSLANTGELFF.